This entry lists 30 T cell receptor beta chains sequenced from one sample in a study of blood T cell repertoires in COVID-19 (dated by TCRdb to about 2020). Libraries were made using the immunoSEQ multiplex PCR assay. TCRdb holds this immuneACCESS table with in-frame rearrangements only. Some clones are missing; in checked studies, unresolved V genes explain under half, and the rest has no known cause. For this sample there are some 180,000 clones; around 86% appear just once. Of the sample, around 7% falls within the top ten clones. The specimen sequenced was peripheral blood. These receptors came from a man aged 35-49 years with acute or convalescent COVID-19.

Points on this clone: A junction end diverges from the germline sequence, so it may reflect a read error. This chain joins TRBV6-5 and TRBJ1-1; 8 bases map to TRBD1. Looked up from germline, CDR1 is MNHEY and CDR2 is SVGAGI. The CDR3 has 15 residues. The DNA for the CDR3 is TGTGCCAGCAGTCACTCGACAGGGGTGAACACTGAAGCTTTCTTT. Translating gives CASSHSTGVNTEAFF.

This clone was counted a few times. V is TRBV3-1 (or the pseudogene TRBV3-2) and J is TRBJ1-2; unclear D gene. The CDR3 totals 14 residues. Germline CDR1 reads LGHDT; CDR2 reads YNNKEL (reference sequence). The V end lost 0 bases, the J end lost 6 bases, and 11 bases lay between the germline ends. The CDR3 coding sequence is TGTGCCAGCAGCCAAGACCTCTGGGAGGATGGCTACACCTTC. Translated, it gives CASSQDLWEDGYTF.

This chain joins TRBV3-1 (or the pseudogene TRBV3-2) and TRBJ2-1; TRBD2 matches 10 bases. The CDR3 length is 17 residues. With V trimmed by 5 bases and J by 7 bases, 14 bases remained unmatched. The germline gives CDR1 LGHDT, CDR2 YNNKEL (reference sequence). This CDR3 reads CASSTTPLAGIGNEQFF. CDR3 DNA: TGTGCCAGCAGCACGACCCCACTAGCGGGGATTGGAAATGAGCAGTTCTTC.

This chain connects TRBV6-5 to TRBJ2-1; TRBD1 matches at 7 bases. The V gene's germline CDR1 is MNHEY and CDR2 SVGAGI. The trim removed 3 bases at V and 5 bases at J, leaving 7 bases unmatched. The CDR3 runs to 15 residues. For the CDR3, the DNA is TGTGCCAGCAGTTATTGGGGACAGAGGAACAATGAGCAGTTCTTC. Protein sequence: CASSYWGQRNNEQFF.

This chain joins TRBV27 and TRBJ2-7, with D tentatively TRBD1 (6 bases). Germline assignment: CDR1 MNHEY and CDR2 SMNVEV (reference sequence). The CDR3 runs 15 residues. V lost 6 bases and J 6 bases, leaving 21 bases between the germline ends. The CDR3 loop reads CASRPEDRHKIEQYF. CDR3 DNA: TGTGCCAGCAGACCAGAAGACAGGCACAAAATCGAGCAGTACTTC.

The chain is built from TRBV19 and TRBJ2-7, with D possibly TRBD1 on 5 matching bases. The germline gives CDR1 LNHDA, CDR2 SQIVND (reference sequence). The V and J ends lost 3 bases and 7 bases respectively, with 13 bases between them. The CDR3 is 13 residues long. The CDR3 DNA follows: TGTGCCAGTAGTATCGGCAGGGCCGAGGAGCAGTACTTC. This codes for CASSIGRAEEQYF.

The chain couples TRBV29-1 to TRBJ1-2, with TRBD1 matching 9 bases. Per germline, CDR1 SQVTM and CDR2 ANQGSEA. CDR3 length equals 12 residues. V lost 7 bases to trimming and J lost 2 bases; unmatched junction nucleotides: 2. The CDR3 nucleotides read TGCAGCGCCGACAGGGGGAACTATGGCTACACCTTC. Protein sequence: CSADRGNYGYTF.

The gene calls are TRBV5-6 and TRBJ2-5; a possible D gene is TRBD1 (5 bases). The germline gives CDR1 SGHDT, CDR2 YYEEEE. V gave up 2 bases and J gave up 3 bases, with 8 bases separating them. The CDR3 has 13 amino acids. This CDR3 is CASSFRVEETQYF. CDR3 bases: TGTGCCAGCAGCTTCAGGGTCGAAGAGACCCAGTACTTC.

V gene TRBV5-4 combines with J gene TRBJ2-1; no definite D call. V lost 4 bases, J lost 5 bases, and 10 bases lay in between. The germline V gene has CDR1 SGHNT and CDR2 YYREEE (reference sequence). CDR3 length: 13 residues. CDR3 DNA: TGTGCCAGCAGCCTAGTCTTACACAATGAGCAGTTCTTC. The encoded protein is CASSLVLHNEQFF. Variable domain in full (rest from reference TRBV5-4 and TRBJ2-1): ETGVTQSPTHLIKTRGQQVTLRCSSQSGHNTVSWYQQALGQGPQFIFQYYREEENGRGNFPPRFSGLQFPNYSSELNVNALELDDSALYLCASSLVLHNEQFFGPGTRLTVL.

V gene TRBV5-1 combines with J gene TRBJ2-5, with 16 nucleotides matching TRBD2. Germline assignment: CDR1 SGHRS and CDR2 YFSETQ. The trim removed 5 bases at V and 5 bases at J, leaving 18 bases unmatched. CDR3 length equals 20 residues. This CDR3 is CASSSGTSGGADIFFETQYF. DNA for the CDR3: TGCGCCAGCAGTTCCGGGACTAGCGGGGGGGCCGATATCTTTTTTGAGACCCAGTACTTC.

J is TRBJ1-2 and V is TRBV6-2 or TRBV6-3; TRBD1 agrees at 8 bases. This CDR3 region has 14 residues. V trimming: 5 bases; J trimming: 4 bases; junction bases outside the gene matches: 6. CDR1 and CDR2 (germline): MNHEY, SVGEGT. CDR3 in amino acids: CASSSPGGGYGYTF. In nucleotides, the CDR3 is TGTGCCAGCAGTAGTCCAGGGGGCGGCTATGGCTACACCTTC.

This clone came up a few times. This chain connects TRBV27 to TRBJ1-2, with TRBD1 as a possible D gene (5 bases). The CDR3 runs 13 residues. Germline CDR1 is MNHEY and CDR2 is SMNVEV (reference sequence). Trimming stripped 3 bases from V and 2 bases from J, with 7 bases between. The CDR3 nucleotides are TGTGCCAGCAGTTTTCGGGGGAACTATGGCTACACCTTC. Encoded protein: CASSFRGNYGYTF.

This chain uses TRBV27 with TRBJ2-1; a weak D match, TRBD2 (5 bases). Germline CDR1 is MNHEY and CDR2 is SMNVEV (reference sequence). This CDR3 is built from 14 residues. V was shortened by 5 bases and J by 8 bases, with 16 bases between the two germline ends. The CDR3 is CASSLVGTRYEQFF. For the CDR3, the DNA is TGTGCCAGCAGTCTCGTGGGTACTAGGTATGAGCAGTTCTTC.

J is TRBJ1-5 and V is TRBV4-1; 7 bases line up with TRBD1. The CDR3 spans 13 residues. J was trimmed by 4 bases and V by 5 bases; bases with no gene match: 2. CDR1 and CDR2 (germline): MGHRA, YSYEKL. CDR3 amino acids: CASSWGQNQPQHF. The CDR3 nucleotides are TGCGCCAGCAGCTGGGGACAGAATCAGCCCCAGCATTTT.

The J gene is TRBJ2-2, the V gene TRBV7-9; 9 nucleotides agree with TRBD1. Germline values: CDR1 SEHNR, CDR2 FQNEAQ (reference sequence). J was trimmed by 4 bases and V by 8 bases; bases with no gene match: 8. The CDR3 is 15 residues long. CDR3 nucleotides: TGTGCCAGCGAGGCGGGACAGGGTAGCACCGGGGAGCTGTTTTTT. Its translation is CASEAGQGSTGELFF.

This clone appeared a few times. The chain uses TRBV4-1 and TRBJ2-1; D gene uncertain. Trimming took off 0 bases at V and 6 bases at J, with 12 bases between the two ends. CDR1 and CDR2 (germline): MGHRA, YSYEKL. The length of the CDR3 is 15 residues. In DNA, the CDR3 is TGCGCCAGCAGCCAAGAGCAGGCCCGAAGCAATGAGCAGTTCTTC. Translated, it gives CASSQEQARSNEQFF.

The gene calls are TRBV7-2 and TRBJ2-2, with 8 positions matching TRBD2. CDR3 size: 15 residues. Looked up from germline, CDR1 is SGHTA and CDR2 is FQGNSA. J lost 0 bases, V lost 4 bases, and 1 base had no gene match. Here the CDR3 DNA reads TGTGCCAGCAGCTCCGGGGGGGCGAACACCGGGGAGCTGTTTTTT. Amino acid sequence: CASSSGGANTGELFF.

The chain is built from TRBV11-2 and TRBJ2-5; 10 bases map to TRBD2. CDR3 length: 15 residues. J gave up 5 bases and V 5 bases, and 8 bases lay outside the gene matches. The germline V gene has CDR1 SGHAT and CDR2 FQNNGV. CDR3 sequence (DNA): TGTGCCAGCAGCCCAATGCTAGCGGGGGTCGAGACCCAGTACTTC. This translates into CASSPMLAGVETQYF.

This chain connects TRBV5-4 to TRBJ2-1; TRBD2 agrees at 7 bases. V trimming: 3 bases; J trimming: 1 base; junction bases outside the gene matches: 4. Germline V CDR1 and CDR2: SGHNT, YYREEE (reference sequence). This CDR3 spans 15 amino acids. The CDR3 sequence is CASSSGLESYNEQFF. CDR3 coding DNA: TGTGCCAGCAGCTCTGGACTAGAATCCTACAATGAGCAGTTCTTC.

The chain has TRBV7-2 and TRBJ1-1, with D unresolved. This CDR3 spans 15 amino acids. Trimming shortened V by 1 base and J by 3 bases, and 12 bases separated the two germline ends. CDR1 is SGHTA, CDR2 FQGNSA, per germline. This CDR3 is CASSLDPGIDTEAFF. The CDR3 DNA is TGTGCCAGCAGCTTAGATCCAGGAATAGACACTGAAGCTTTCTTT.

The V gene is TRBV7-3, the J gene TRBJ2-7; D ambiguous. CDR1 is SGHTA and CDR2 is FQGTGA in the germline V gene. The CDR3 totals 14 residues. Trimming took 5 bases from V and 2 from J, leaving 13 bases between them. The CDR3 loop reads CASSPNHGPYEQYF. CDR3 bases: TGTGCCAGCAGCCCCAATCACGGTCCCTACGAGCAGTACTTC.

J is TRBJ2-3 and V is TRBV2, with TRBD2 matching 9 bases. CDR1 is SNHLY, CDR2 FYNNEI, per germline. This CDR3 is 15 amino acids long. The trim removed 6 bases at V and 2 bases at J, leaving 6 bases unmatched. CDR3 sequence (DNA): TGTGCCAGCAGAGCGGGGGGATCTCCCACAGATACGCAGTATTTT. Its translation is CASRAGGSPTDTQYF. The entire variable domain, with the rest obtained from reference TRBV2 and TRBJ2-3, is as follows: EPEVTQTPSHQVTQMGQEVILRCVPISNHLYFYWYRQILGQKVEFLVSFYNNEISEKSEIFDDQFSVERPDGSNFTLKIRSTKLEDSAMYFCASRAGGSPTDTQYFGPGTRLTVL.

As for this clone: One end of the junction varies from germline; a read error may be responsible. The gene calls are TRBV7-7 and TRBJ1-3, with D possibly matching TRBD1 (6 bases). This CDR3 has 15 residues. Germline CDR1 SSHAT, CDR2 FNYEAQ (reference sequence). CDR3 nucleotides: TGTGCTAGCAGCTTAGCGCCAGGGGTCGGGAACACCATATATTTT. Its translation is CASSLAPGVGNTIYF.

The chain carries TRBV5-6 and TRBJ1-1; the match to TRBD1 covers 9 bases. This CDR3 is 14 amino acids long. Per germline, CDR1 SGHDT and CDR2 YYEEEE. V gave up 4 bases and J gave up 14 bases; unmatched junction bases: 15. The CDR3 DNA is TGTGCCAGCAGCCCTCCGGTAACAGGGGGCACTGTGTTCTTT. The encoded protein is CASSPPVTGGTVFF. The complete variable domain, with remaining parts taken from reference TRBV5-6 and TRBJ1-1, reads DAGVTQSPTHLIKTRGQQVTLRCSPKSGHDTVSWYQQALGQGPQFIFQYYEEEERQRGNFPDRFSGHQFPNYSSELNVNALLLGDSALYLCASSPPVTGGTVFFGQGTRLTVV.

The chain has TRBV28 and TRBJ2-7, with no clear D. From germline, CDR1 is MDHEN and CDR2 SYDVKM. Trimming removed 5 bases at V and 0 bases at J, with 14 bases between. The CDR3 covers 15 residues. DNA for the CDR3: TGTGCCAGCAGTGGCGGAGACGGAGTCTCCTACGAGCAGTACTTC. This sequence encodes CASSGGDGVSYEQYF.

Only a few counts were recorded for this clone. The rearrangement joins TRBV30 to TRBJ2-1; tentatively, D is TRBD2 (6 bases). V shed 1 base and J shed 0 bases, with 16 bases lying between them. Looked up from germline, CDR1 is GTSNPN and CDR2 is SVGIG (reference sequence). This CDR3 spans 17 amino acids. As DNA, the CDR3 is TGTGCCTGGAGTGGTAAGGGACTTCCTAGCTCCTACAATGAGCAGTTCTTC. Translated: CAWSGKGLPSSYNEQFF. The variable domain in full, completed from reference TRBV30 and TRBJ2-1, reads SQTIHQWPATLVQPVGSPLSLECTVEGTSNPNLYWYRQAAGRGLQLLFYSVGIGQISSEVPQNLSASRPQDRQFILSSKKLLLSDSGFYLCAWSGKGLPSSYNEQFFGPGTRLTVL.

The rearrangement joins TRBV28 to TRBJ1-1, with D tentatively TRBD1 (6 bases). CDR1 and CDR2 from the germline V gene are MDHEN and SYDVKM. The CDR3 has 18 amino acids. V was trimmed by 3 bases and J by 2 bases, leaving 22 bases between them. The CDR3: CASSLWGRVSRRNTEAFF. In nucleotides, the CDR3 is TGTGCCAGCAGTTTGTGGGGGCGGGTGAGTCGGCGAAACACTGAAGCTTTCTTT.

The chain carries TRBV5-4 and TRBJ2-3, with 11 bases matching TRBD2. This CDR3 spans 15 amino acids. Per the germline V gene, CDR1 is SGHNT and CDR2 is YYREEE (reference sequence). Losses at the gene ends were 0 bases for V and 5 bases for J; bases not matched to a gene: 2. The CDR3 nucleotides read TGTGCCAGCAGCTTGGTAGCGGGGGGGGTAGATACGCAGTATTTT. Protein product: CASSLVAGGVDTQYF.

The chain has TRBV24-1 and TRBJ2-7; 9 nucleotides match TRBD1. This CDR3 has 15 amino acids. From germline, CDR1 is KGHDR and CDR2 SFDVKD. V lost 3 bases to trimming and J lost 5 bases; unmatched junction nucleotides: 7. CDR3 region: CATSDPGQGSNEQYF. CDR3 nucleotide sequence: TGTGCCACCAGTGATCCCGGACAGGGGTCCAACGAGCAGTACTTC.

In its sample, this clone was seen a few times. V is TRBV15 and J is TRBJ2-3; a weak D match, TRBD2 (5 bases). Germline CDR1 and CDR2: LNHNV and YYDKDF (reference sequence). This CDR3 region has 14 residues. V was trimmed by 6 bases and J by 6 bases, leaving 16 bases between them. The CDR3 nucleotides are TGTGCCACCAGTCTTACCAGCGGAGCGGATACGCAGTATTTT. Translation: CATSLTSGADTQYF.